The 13 T cell receptor beta chains below come from one sample, sequenced in a study of blood T cell repertoires in COVID-19. Method: immunoSEQ multiplex PCR; TCRdb's copy keeps in-frame clones and lacks some. Here the sample spans about 89,000 clones, more than 65% being singletons. The material sequenced was peripheral blood. Source of these receptors: a man aged 65 to 79 with COVID-19, enrolled during active disease.

The V call is TRBV7-9, the J call TRBJ2-1; 11 bases agree with TRBD2. CDR3 size: 16 residues. Germline loops: CDR1 SEHNR, CDR2 FQNEAQ (reference sequence). V lost 2 bases to trimming and J lost 7 bases; unmatched junction nucleotides: 7. This CDR3 reads CASSLPGTSGRNEQFF. The CDR3 DNA follows: TGTGCCAGCAGCTTACCTGGGACTAGCGGAAGAAATGAGCAGTTCTTC.

The chain joins TRBV20-1 to TRBJ2-1; TRBD2 matches 11 bases. The CDR3 is 17 amino acids. The V gene's germline CDR1 is DFQATT and CDR2 SNEGSKA (reference sequence). J gave up 7 bases and V 3 bases, and 14 bases lay outside the gene matches. CDR3 nucleotides: TGCAGTGCTAGTCCCGGGACTAGCGGTACCCGTGCGAATGAGCAGTTCTTC. Amino acid sequence: CSASPGTSGTRANEQFF.

This rearrangement joins TRBV28 to TRBJ2-7; TRBD2 matches at 12 bases. This CDR3 spans 15 amino acids. Germline V gene sequence: CDR1 MDHEN, CDR2 SYDVKM. V lost 6 bases and J lost 3; bases outside the gene matches: 6. This CDR3 is CASSPETSGSYEQYF. In DNA, the CDR3 is TGTGCCAGCAGCCCCGAGACTAGCGGGAGCTACGAGCAGTACTTC.

This clone turned up a few times. The chain carries TRBV28 and TRBJ2-1; 8 positions match TRBD2. V was pared by 7 bases and J by 3 bases, with 5 bases of the junction left unmatched. In germline, CDR1 is MDHEN, CDR2 SYDVKM. The CDR3 covers 14 residues. DNA of the CDR3: TGTGCCAGCACTCTAGCGGGCCTCTACAATGAGCAGTTCTTC. This encodes CASTLAGLYNEQFF.

This sequence joins TRBV5-1 and TRBJ1-1; D is unclear. V was cut by 4 bases and J by 0 bases, with 16 bases left in between. In germline, CDR1 is SGHRS, CDR2 YFSETQ. The CDR3 contains 16 residues. CDR3 residues: CASSPGSSLMNTEAFF. The CDR3 DNA reads as TGCGCCAGCAGCCCCGGGTCCTCCTTAATGAACACTGAAGCTTTCTTT.

This rearrangement joins TRBV6-5 to TRBJ1-5, with D tentatively TRBD1 (5 bases). Per the germline V gene, CDR1 is MNHEY and CDR2 is SVGAGI. CDR3 length: 14 amino acids. V was pared by 5 bases and J by 0 bases, with 8 bases between. CDR3 nucleotides: TGTGCCAGCAGTACACAGGCTAGCAATCAGCCCCAGCATTTT. Protein product: CASSTQASNQPQHF.

V and J are TRBV28 and TRBJ2-3, with 8 positions matching TRBD2. The CDR3 is made up of 15 amino acids. Germline V CDR1 and CDR2: MDHEN, SYDVKM. The V gene end was trimmed by 5 bases and the J gene end by 5 bases; junction bases not matched to a gene: 9. The CDR3 sequence: CASSGGGTSLDTQYF. The CDR3 DNA is TGTGCCAGCAGTGGCGGGGGGACGTCTCTAGATACGCAGTATTTT.

The chain carries TRBV18 and TRBJ2-7, with 8 positions matching TRBD1. V gave up 6 bases and J gave up 3 bases; unmatched junction bases: 4. CDR3 length: 13 residues. The germline V gene has CDR1 KGHSH and CDR2 LQKENI. The CDR3: CASSPGTGYEQYF. The CDR3 DNA is TGTGCCAGCTCTCCCGGGACAGGCTACGAGCAGTACTTC.

As concerns this clone: Germline is not matched at one junction end, which may reflect a read error. The chain uses TRBV7-7 and TRBJ2-1, with TRBD2 matching over 11 bases. Per germline, CDR1 SSHAT and CDR2 FNYEAQ (reference sequence). CDR3 length: 14 residues. The CDR3: CASSLAGGPNEQFF. In DNA form, the CDR3 reads TGTGCTAGCAGCTTAGCGGGGGGGCCCAATGAGCAGTTCTTC.

The chain carries TRBV4-3 and TRBJ2-5; 8 positions agree with TRBD1. The junction had 14 bases not matched to a gene; V was cut back by 0 bases and J by 8 bases. This CDR3 has 17 amino acids. Germline values: CDR1 LGHNA, CDR2 YSLEER. The CDR3 here is CASSQEVGTGGERTQYF. DNA of the CDR3: TGCGCCAGCAGCCAAGAGGTTGGAACAGGGGGAGAGAGAACCCAGTACTTC.

This rearrangement joins TRBV7-2 to TRBJ1-6, with 8 bases lining up with TRBD1. J was trimmed by 9 bases and V by 4 bases; bases with no gene match: 11. The CDR3 has 16 amino acids. Germline CDR1 SGHTA, CDR2 FQGNSA. The CDR3 here is CASSSIGQGLSSPLHF. As DNA, the CDR3 is TGTGCCAGCAGCTCAATCGGACAGGGTCTTTCTTCACCCCTCCACTTT.

The V and J genes are TRBV6-6 and TRBJ1-5, with 8 bases matching TRBD1. The J segment lost 6 bases and the V segment lost 2 bases, leaving 6 bases of the junction unmatched. CDR1 MNHNY and CDR2 SVGAGI come from the germline V gene (reference sequence). The CDR3 contains 15 residues. CDR3 protein: CASSYSQGAGQPQHF. CDR3 sequence (DNA): TGTGCCAGCAGTTACAGCCAGGGGGCCGGTCAGCCCCAGCATTTT.

This chain joins TRBV24-1 and TRBJ1-5; 8 bases align to TRBD1. Trimming took 4 bases from V and 4 from J; bases not matched to a gene: 5. CDR1 is KGHDR, CDR2 SFDVKD, per germline. The length of the CDR3 is 15 residues. The CDR3 sequence: CATSEGQGWNQPQHF. For the CDR3, the DNA is TGTGCCACCAGTGAAGGACAGGGATGGAATCAGCCCCAGCATTTT.